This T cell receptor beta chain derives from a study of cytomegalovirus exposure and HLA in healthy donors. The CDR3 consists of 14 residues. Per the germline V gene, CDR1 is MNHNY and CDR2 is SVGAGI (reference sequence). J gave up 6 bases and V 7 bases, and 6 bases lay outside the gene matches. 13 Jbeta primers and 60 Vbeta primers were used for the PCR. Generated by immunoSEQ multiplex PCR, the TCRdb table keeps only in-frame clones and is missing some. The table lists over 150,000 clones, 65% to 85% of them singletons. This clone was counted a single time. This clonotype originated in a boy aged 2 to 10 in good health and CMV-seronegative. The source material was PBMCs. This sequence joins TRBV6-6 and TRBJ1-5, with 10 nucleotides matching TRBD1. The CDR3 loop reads CASTGQGVSQPQHF. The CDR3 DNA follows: TGTGCCAGCACCGGACAGGGGGTCAGTCAGCCCCAGCATTTT.